A selection of T cell receptor beta chains follows, all from one sample in a study of T cell changes during pregnancy in multiple sclerosis. The repertoire was sequenced with immunoSEQ multiplex PCR; TCRdb's copy has only in-frame clones and lacks some. The sample records under 70,000 clones, about nine tenths being singletons. The source was peripheral blood, collected in the third trimester of pregnancy. These receptors came from a female donor in good health, enrolled as a control in a pregnancy study. Both conserved end residues are part of each CDR3. D genes are given only for firm matches. The size of a clone is reported for some rows only, either as once, few or many, or as a class for expanded clones.

CDR3 DNA: TGCGCCAGCAGCGTCAGGGGAAACAATGAGCAGTTCTTC
CDR3 protein: CASSVRGNNEQFF
V gene: TRBV5-1
J gene: TRBJ2-1
D gene: .
clone size: .

CDR3 DNA: TGTGCCAGCAGCTTAGCGGGCCCCCAACAGCCCCAGCATTTT
CDR3 protein: CASSLAGPQQPQHF
V gene: TRBV7-9
J gene: TRBJ1-5
D gene: .
clone size: .

CDR3 DNA: TGTGCCTGGAGTCGAGGCCGAATTAGGTCAACGGGTGGCTACACCTTC
CDR3 protein: CAWSRGRIRSTGGYTF
V gene: TRBV30
J gene: TRBJ1-2
D gene: .
clone size: .

CDR3 DNA: TGCAGCGCCGCCGGTGGGCAGGGCCTGGCGTGGACTGAAGCTTTCTTT
CDR3 protein: CSAAGGQGLAWTEAFF
V gene: TRBV29-1
J gene: TRBJ1-1
D gene: .
clone size: .

CDR3 DNA: TGTGCCAGCAGTTTCCGGGGGGCGGGCGAGCAGTACTTC
CDR3 protein: CASSFRGAGEQYF
V gene: TRBV27
J gene: TRBJ2-7
D gene: .
clone size: .

CDR3 DNA: TGTGCCAGCAGCTCCACGGGGACAGGGAACCACGAGCAGTACTTC
CDR3 protein: CASSSTGTGNHEQYF
V gene: TRBV7-9
J gene: TRBJ2-7
D gene: TRBD1
clone size: .

CDR3 DNA: TGTGCCAGCAGTTTACGGAGCGGGAGCGAGCAGTACTTC
CDR3 protein: CASSLRSGSEQYF
V gene: TRBV27
J gene: TRBJ2-7
D gene: TRBD2
clone size: .

CDR3 DNA: TGTGCCAGCAGCGAGCGACAGGGGGCCTTTCAAGGGGGCGAGCAGTACTTC
CDR3 protein: CASSERQGAFQGGEQYF
V gene: TRBV9
J gene: TRBJ2-7
D gene: TRBD1
clone size: .

CDR3 DNA: TGTGCCAGCAGCGTAGAAGGGCTAGCGAGGGGAGATACGCAGTATTTT
CDR3 protein: CASSVEGLARGDTQYF
V gene: TRBV9
J gene: TRBJ2-3
D gene: .
clone size: .

CDR3 DNA: TGTGCCAGCAGCGGGACACTCATGAACACTGAAGCTTTCTTT
CDR3 protein: CASSGTLMNTEAFF
V gene: TRBV9
J gene: TRBJ1-1
D gene: .
clone size: few

CDR3 DNA: TGTGCCAGCTCGGATCTACAGGACTCTGGAAACACCATATATTTT
CDR3 protein: CASSDLQDSGNTIYF
V gene: TRBV18
J gene: TRBJ1-3
D gene: .
clone size: .

CDR3 DNA: TGTGCCAGCAGTTTTATAGCAACGTATTACAGGGGGAACACTGAAGCTTTCTTT
CDR3 protein: CASSFIATYYRGNTEAFF
V gene: TRBV28
J gene: TRBJ1-1
D gene: TRBD1
clone size: .

CDR3 DNA: TGTGCCAGCAGCCCCCGGGACAGGAACATTCAGTACTTC
CDR3 protein: CASSPRDRNIQYF
V gene: TRBV7-9
J gene: TRBJ2-4
D gene: TRBD1
clone size: .

CDR3 DNA: TGCGCCAGCAGCCCTGGAGGGTCTGGAAACACCATATATTTT
CDR3 protein: CASSPGGSGNTIYF
V gene: TRBV4-1
J gene: TRBJ1-3
D gene: .
clone size: .

CDR3 DNA: TGTGCCTGGAGTGTAAGGGGCCGGGCAAACACTGAAGCTTTCTTT
CDR3 protein: CAWSVRGRANTEAFF
V gene: TRBV30
J gene: TRBJ1-1
D gene: .
clone size: .